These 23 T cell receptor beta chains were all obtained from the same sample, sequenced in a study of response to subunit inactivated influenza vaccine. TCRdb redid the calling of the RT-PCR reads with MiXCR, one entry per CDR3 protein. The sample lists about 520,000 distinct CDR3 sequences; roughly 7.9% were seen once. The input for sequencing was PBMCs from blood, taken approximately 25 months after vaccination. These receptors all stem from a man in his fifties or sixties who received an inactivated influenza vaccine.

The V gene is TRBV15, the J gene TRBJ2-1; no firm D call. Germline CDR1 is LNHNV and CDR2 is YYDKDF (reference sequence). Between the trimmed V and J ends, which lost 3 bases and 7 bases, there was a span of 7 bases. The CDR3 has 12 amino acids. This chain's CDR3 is CATSSGINEQFF. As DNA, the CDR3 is TGTGCCACCAGCAGTGGGATAAATGAGCAGTTCTTC. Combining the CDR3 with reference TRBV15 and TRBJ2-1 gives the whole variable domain DAMVIQNPRYQVTQFGKPVTLSCSQTLNHNVMYWYQQKSSQAPKLLFHYYDKDFNNEADTPDNFQSRRPNTSFCFLDIRSPGLGDTAMYLCATSSGINEQFFGPGTRLTVL.

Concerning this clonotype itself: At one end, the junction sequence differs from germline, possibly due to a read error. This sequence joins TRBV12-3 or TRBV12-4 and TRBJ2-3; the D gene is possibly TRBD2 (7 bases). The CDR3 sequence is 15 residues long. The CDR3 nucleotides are TGTGCCGGCAGCAAGACAGGACTAGTCACAGATACGCAGTATTTT. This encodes CAGSKTGLVTDTQYF.

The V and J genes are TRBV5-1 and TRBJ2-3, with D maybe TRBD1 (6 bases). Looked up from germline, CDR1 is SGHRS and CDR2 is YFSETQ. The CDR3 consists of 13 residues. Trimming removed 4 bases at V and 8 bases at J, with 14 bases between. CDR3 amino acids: CASSPGAVGTQYF. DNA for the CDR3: TGCGCCAGCAGCCCAGGGGCCGTCGGTACGCAGTATTTT.

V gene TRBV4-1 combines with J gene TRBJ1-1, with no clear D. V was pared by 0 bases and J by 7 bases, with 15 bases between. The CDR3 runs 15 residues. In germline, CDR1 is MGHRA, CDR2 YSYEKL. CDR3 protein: CASSQEYRGLIEAFF. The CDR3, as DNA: TGCGCCAGCAGCCAAGAGTACCGCGGCCTTATTGAAGCTTTCTTT.

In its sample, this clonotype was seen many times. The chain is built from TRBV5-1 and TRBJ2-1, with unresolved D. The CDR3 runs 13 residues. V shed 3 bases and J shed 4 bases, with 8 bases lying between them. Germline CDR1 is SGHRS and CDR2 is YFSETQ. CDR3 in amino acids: CASSSTRYNEQFF. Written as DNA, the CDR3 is TGCGCCAGCAGCTCGACACGGTACAATGAGCAGTTCTTC.

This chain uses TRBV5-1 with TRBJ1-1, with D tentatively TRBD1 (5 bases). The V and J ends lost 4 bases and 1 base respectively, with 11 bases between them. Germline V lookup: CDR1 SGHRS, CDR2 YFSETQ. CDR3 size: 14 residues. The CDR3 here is CASSGLTGNTEAFF. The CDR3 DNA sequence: TGCGCCAGCAGCGGACTAACAGGGAACACTGAAGCTTTCTTT.

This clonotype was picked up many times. Here the CDR3 reads CATSSPSRSILDEQFF. As DNA, the CDR3 is TGTGCCACCAGTTCTCCGAGTAGAAGTATTCTCGATGAGCAGTTCTTC. The V call is TRBV15, the J call TRBJ2-1, with D hard to call. The CDR3 covers 16 residues. Germline lookup yields CDR1 LNHNV and CDR2 YYDKDF (reference sequence). Trimming shortened V by 6 bases and J by 8 bases, and 23 bases separated the two germline ends. The full variable domain, with the rest looked up from reference TRBV15 and TRBJ2-1, is DAMVIQNPRYQVTQFGKPVTLSCSQTLNHNVMYWYQQKSSQAPKLLFHYYDKDFNNEADTPDNFQSRRPNTSFCFLDIRSPGLGDTAMYLCATSSPSRSILDEQFFGPGTRLTVL.

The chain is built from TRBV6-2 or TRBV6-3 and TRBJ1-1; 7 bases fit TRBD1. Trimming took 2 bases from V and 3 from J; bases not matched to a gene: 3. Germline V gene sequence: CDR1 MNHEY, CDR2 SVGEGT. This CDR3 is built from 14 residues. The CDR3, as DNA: TGTGCCAGCAGTTACCGACAGGGCGACACTGAAGCTTTCTTT. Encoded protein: CASSYRQGDTEAFF.

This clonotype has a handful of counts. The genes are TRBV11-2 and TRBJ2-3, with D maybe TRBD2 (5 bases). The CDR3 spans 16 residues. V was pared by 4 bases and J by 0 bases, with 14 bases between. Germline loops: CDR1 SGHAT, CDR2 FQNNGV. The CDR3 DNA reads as TGTGCCAGCAGCTCCCTGAGCGGAACTAGCACAGATACGCAGTATTTT. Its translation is CASSSLSGTSTDTQYF.

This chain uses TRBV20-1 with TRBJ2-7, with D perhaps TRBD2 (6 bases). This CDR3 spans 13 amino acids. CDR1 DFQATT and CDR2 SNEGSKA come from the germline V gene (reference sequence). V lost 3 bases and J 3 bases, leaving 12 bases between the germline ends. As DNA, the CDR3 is TGCAGTGCTAGCGCTCGGGAGTACTACGAGCAGTACTTC. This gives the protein CSASAREYYEQYF.

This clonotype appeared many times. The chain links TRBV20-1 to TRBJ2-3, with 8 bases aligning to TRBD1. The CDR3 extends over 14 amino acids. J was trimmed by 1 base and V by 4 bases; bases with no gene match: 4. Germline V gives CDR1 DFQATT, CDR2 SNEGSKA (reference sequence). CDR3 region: CSATGQERTDTQYF. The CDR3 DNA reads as TGCAGTGCTACGGGACAGGAGCGCACAGATACGCAGTATTTT.

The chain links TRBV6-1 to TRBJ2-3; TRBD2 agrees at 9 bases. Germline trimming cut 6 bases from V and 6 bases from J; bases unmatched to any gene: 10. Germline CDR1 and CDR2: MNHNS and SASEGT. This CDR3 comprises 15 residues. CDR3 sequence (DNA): TGTGCCAGCAGGGGGACTAGCCTTGTGACGGATACGCAGTATTTT. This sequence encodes CASRGTSLVTDTQYF.

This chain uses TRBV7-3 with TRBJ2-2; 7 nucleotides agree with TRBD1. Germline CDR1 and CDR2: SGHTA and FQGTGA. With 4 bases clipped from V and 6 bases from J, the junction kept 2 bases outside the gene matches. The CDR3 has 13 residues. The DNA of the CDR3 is TGTGCCAGCAGCTACAGGGGACCCGGGGAGCTGTTTTTT. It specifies CASSYRGPGELFF.

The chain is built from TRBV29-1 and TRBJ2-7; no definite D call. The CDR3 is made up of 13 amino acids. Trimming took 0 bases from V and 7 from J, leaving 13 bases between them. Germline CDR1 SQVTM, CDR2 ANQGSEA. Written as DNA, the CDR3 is TGCAGCGTTGAAGACAGGAGAGTTGGGGAGCAGTACTTC. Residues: CSVEDRRVGEQYF.

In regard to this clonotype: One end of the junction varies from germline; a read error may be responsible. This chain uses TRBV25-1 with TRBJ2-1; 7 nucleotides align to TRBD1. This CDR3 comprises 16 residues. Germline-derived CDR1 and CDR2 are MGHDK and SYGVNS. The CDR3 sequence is CANSSTGIWAYNEQFF. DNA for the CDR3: TGTGCCAACAGTTCGACAGGGATTTGGGCCTACAATGAGCAGTTCTTC.

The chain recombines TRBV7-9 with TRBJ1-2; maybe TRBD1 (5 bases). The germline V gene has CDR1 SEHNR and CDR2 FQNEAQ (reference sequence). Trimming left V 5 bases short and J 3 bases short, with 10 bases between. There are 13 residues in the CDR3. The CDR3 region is CASSLTQDYGYTF. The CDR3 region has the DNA TGTGCCAGCAGCCTAACACAGGACTATGGCTACACCTTC. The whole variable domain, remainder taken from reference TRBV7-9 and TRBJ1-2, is DTGVSQNPRHKITKRGQNVTFRCDPISEHNRLYWYRQTLGQGPEFLTYFQNEAQLEKSRLLSDRFSAERPKGSFSTLEIQRTEQGDSAMYLCASSLTQDYGYTFGSGTRLTVV.

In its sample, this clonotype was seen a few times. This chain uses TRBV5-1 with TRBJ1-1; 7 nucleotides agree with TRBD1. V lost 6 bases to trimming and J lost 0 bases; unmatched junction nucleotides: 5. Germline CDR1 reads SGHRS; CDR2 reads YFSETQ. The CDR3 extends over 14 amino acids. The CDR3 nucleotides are TGCGCCAGCAACTTCAGGGGGATGAACACTGAAGCTTTCTTT. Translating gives CASNFRGMNTEAFF.

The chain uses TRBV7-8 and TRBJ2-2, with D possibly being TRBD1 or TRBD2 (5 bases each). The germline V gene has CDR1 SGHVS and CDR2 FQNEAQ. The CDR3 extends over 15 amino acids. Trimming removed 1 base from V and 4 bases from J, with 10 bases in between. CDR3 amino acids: CASSLGGAFTGELFF. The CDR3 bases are TGTGCCAGCAGCTTAGGAGGGGCGTTCACCGGGGAGCTGTTTTTT.

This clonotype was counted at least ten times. In DNA, the CDR3 is TGTGCCAGCAGTTTGGGAGCGGGGACCGGGGAGCTGTTTTTT. This codes for CASSLGAGTGELFF. The rearrangement uses TRBV12-3 or TRBV12-4 and TRBJ2-2, with 7 bases identical to TRBD2. This CDR3 comprises 14 residues. Losses at the gene ends were 3 bases for V and 5 bases for J; bases not matched to a gene: 3.

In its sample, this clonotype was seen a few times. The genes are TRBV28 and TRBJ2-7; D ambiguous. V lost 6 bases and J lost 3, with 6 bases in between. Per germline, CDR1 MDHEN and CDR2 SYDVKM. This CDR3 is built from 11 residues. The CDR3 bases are TGTGCCAGCAGGACCGACTACGAGCAGTACTTC. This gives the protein CASRTDYEQYF.

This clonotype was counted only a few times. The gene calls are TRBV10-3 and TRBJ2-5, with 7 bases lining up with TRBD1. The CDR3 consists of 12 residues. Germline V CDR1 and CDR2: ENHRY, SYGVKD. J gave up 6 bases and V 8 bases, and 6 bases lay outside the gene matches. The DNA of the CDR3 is TGTGCCATCGGGACAGAGCACCAGACCCAGTACTTC. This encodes CAIGTEHQTQYF.

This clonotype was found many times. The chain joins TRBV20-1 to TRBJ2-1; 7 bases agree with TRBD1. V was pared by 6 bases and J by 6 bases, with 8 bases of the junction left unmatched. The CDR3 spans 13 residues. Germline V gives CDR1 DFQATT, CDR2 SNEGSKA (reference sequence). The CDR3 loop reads CSASRTGLNEQFF. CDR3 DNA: TGCAGTGCCTCCCGGACAGGACTCAATGAGCAGTTCTTC.

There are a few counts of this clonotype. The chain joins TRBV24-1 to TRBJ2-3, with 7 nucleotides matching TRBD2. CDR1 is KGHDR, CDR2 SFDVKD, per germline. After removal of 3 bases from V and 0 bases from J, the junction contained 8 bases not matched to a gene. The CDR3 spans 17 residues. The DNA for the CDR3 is TGTGCCACCAGTGATGGGGGGACTACCCCTAGCACAGATACGCAGTATTTT. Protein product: CATSDGGTTPSTDTQYF.